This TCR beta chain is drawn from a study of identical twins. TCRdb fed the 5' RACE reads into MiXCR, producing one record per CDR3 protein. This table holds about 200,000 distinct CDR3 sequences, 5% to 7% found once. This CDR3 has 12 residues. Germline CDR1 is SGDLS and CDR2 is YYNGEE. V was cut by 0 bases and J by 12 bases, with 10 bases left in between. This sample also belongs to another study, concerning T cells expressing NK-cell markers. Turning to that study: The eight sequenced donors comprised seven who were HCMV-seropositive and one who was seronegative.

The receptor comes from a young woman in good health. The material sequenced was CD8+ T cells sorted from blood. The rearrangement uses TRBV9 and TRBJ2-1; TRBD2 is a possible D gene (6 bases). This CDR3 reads CASSVEAGRQFF. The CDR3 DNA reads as TGTGCCAGCAGCGTAGAGGCGGGACGGCAGTTCTTC.